The clone carrying this T cell receptor beta chain was observed once. What it binds is not known. Trimming shortened V by 0 bases and J by 6 bases, and 10 bases separated the two germline ends. The V gene's germline CDR1 is SGHDT and CDR2 YYEEEE. The CDR3 extends over 15 amino acids. This sample was included in a study of T cell clones after liver transplantation. Study background: At least one year of complete immunosuppression withdrawal without enzymes over twice normal defined tolerance. Broader study findings: Low donor cell numbers restricted donor-reactive repertoire measurement in two subjects. Post-transplant, graft-donor-reactive CD4 TCRbeta sequences in blood dropped significantly in most of the 8 subjects. Graft donor-reactive T cells possibly entered the graft instead of undergoing deletion.

Sequenced by immunoSEQ multiplex PCR; TCRdb stores in-frame clones only, minus some. The profile shows more than 70,000 clones, 75% to 90% of them singletons. The sample consisted of CD4+ T cells from blood, taken at the 22-month timepoint. The source is a human patient who received a liver transplant. Some T cells may have originated in the graft donor. The chain is built from TRBV5-6 and TRBJ1-6; no definite D call. The CDR3 DNA reads as TGTGCCAGCAGCTTGGGGCCCGTGCCTAATTCACCCCTCCACTTT. Amino acid sequence: CASSLGPVPNSPLHF. Full variable domain (remainder filled in from reference TRBV5-6 and TRBJ1-6): DAGVTQSPTHLIKTRGQQVTLRCSPKSGHDTVSWYQQALGQGPQFIFQYYEEEERQRGNFPDRFSGHQFPNYSSELNVNALLLGDSALYLCASSLGPVPNSPLHFGNGTRLTVT.